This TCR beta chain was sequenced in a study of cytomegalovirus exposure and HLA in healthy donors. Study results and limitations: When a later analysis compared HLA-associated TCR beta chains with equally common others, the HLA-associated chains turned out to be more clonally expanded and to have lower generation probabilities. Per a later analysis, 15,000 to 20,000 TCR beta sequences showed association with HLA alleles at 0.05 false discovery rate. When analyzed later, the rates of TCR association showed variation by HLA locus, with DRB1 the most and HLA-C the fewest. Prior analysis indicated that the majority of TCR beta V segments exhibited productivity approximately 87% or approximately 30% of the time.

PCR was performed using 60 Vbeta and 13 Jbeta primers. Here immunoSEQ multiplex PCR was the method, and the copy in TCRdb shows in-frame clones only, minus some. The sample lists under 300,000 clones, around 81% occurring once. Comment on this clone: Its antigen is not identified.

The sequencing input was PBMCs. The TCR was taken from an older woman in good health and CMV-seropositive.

CDR3 nucleotide sequence: TGCGCCAGCAGCTTGGGATTGACTAGCGGGAGTAGGTCAGATACGCAGTATTTT. Its protein is CASSLGLTSGSRSDTQYF. V gene TRBV5-1 combines with J gene TRBJ2-3; 12 bases are shared with TRBD2. The V and J ends lost 0 bases and 4 bases, in that order; junction bases with no gene match: 9. CDR3 size: 18 residues. Germline V gene sequence: CDR1 SGHRS, CDR2 YFSETQ. Full variable domain (missing parts from reference TRBV5-1 and TRBJ2-3): KAGVTQTPRYLIKTRGQQVTLSCSPISGHRSVSWYQQTPGQGLQFLFEYFSETQRNKGNFPGRFSGRQFSNSRSEMNVSTLELGDSALYLCASSLGLTSGSRSDTQYFGPGTRLTVL.